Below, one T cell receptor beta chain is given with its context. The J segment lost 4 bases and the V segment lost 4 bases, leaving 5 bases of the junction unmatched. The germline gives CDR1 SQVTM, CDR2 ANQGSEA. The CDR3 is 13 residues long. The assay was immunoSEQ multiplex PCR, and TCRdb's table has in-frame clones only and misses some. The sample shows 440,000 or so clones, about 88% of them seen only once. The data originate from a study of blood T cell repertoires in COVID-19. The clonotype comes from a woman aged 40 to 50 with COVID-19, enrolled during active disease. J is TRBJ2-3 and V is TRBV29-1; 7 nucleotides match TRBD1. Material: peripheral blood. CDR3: CSVAQGDPDTQYF. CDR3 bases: TGCAGCGTTGCCCAGGGGGATCCAGATACGCAGTATTTT.